The 21 T cell receptor beta chains below all came from one sample that was sequenced in a study of OX40 agonist ivuxolimab in advanced cancers. Assay: immunoSEQ multiplex PCR; the TCRdb copy retains only in-frame clones and omits some. Here the sample spans tens of thousands of clones, roughly 90% being singletons. The sequences come from CD4+ or CD8+ T cells sorted from blood, collected in a trial of the OX40 agonist ivuxolimab. These receptors all come from an adult with an advanced solid tumor such as melanoma, head and neck, liver or kidney cancer.

V gene TRBV5-5 combines with J gene TRBJ1-6; D is undetermined. Germline V gene lookup returns CDR1 SGHKS and CDR2 YYEKEE (reference sequence). V lost 2 bases and J lost 7, with 13 bases in between. This CDR3 contains 15 residues. In nucleotides, the CDR3 is TGTGCCAGCAGCTTACTGGAAACCCCGAATTCACCCCTCCACTTT. Residues: CASSLLETPNSPLHF.

The V and J genes are TRBV18 and TRBJ2-7, with a possible D match to TRBD1 (6 bases). The V end lost 4 bases, the J end lost 4 bases, and 8 bases lay between the germline ends. The CDR3 runs to 12 residues. Germline V CDR1 and CDR2: KGHSH, LQKENI. This chain's CDR3 is CASSLTGYEQYF. CDR3 DNA: TGTGCCAGCTCACTAACAGGGTACGAGCAGTACTTC.

The gene calls are TRBV7-3 and TRBJ2-7; TRBD1 agrees at 9 bases. Per the germline V gene, CDR1 is SGHTA and CDR2 is FQGTGA. The CDR3 length is 14 residues. V shed 2 bases and J 7 bases; nucleotides not matched to a gene: 6. Written as DNA, the CDR3 is TGTGCCAGCAGCTTAGGGACAGGGAAAGGAGAGCAGTACTTC. Protein product: CASSLGTGKGEQYF.

The chain couples TRBV4-3 to TRBJ1-2; 12 nucleotides match TRBD1. Unmatched junction bases numbered 10, after V lost 3 bases and J lost 8 bases. CDR1 is LGHNA and CDR2 is YSLEER in the germline V gene. The CDR3 is made up of 16 amino acids. In DNA, the CDR3 is TGCGCCAGCAGCCATGGCCCGGGACAGGGGGCGGGCGGCTACACCTTC. Translating gives CASSHGPGQGAGGYTF.

With respect to this clone: Other DNA sequences in the same sample also yield this CDR3. This chain joins TRBV9 and TRBJ1-2; TRBD1 aligns across 7 bases. Germline CDR1 reads SGDLS; CDR2 reads YYNGEE. V trimming: 0 bases; J trimming: 5 bases; junction bases outside the gene matches: 7. This CDR3 contains 15 residues. The CDR3 region is CASSVGQGFSYGYTF. Here the CDR3 DNA reads TGTGCCAGCAGCGTAGGACAGGGATTCTCATATGGCTACACCTTC.

V gene TRBV28 combines with J gene TRBJ1-1; TRBD1 might be the D (5 bases). This CDR3 spans 12 amino acids. CDR1 MDHEN and CDR2 SYDVKM come from the germline V gene. Trimming took 3 bases from V and 7 from J, leaving 9 bases between them. The CDR3 bases are TGTGCCAGCAGTTTGGGGACGATTGAAGCTTTCTTT. Protein sequence: CASSLGTIEAFF.

V and J are TRBV18 and TRBJ1-2; TRBD1 might be the D (5 bases). Germline assignment: CDR1 KGHSH and CDR2 LQKENI. CDR3 length equals 15 residues. Trimming took 6 bases from V and 7 from J, leaving 21 bases between them. The CDR3, as DNA: TGTGCCAGCTCGGTCGAAGAGTCAGGGTTAAGTGGCTACACCTTC. Amino acids: CASSVEESGLSGYTF.

V usage is TRBV4-1 and J usage is TRBJ2-3; possibly TRBD1 for D (5 bases). Germline V CDR1 and CDR2: MGHRA, YSYEKL. Trimming took off 2 bases at V and 0 bases at J, with 12 bases between the two ends. There are 16 residues in the CDR3. As DNA, the CDR3 is TGCGCCAGCAGCCAACAAGGGGCTCCTAGCACAGATACGCAGTATTTT. The encoded protein is CASSQQGAPSTDTQYF.

This chain links TRBV19 with TRBJ2-7, with D uncertain. The CDR3 spans 13 residues. V gave up 4 bases and J gave up 2 bases, with 9 bases separating them. Germline values: CDR1 LNHDA, CDR2 SQIVND (reference sequence). The CDR3 DNA follows: TGTGCCAGTAGTAGCGCCCAGACCTACGAGCAGTACTTC. This sequence encodes CASSSAQTYEQYF.

The rearrangement links TRBV27 to TRBJ2-6; possible D gene TRBD2, 5 bases. The V end was cut by 4 bases, the J end by 0 bases, with 7 bases between. This CDR3 comprises 15 residues. Germline CDR1 MNHEY, CDR2 SMNVEV (reference sequence). CDR3 residues: CASSSDFSGANVLTF. In DNA, the CDR3 is TGTGCCAGCAGTTCGGACTTCTCTGGGGCCAACGTCCTGACTTTC.

The chain recombines TRBV10-3 with TRBJ2-3, with 7 bases aligning to TRBD2. The germline V gene has CDR1 ENHRY and CDR2 SYGVKD. Unmatched junction bases numbered 8, after V lost 0 bases and J lost 5 bases. The CDR3 extends over 16 amino acids. The chain's CDR3 is CAISESQRGGKDTQYF. CDR3 coding DNA: TGTGCCATCAGTGAGTCACAGCGGGGAGGTAAAGATACGCAGTATTTT.

The rearrangement joins TRBV2 to TRBJ2-7; no reliable D call. The germline CDR1 and CDR2 sequences are SNHLY and FYNNEI. The CDR3 runs 14 residues. Trimming stripped 2 bases from V and 0 bases from J, with 8 bases between. The CDR3: CASSEPPRSYEQYF. In DNA, the CDR3 is TGTGCCAGCAGTGAACCTCCTCGCTCCTACGAGCAGTACTTC.

The chain employs TRBV5-1 and TRBJ2-3, with 9 bases identical to TRBD2. Germline values: CDR1 SGHRS, CDR2 YFSETQ. The CDR3 consists of 17 residues. The junction had 8 bases not matched to a gene; V was cut back by 1 base and J by 2 bases. CDR3 residues: CASSLSGTSSTTDTQYF. Here the CDR3 DNA reads TGCGCCAGCAGCTTGTCCGGGACTAGCTCGACCACAGATACGCAGTATTTT.

The rearrangement uses TRBV7-2 and TRBJ2-1; tentatively, D is TRBD2 (6 bases). Between the trimmed V and J ends, which lost 3 bases and 0 bases, there was a span of 15 bases. Germline assignment: CDR1 SGHTA and CDR2 FQGNSA. CDR3 length: 17 amino acids. The CDR3 sequence: CASSFRGTPYSYNEQFF. The DNA of the CDR3 is TGTGCCAGCAGCTTTAGAGGGACTCCCTACTCCTACAATGAGCAGTTCTTC.

This sequence joins TRBV30 and TRBJ1-2; D remains ambiguous. CDR1 and CDR2 (germline): GTSNPN, SVGIG (reference sequence). CDR3 length: 13 amino acids. Trimming removed 7 bases at V and 3 bases at J, with 15 bases between. The CDR3 DNA is TGTGCCTCTGGCCAATTAGGCTACTATGGCTACACCTTC. The encoded protein is CASGQLGYYGYTF. Full variable domain (missing parts from reference TRBV30 and TRBJ1-2): SQTIHQWPATLVQPVGSPLSLECTVEGTSNPNLYWYRQAAGRGLQLLFYSVGIGQISSEVPQNLSASRPQDRQFILSSKKLLLSDSGFYLCASGQLGYYGYTFGSGTRLTVV.

This chain uses TRBV7-2 with TRBJ2-3; 9 bases match TRBD2. Losses at the gene ends were 4 bases for V and 6 bases for J; bases not matched to a gene: 8. Germline V gives CDR1 SGHTA, CDR2 FQGNSA. The CDR3 consists of 15 residues. DNA for the CDR3: TGTGCCAGCAGCTCCCTAGCGGGGAATTTTGATACGCAGTATTTT. Protein product: CASSSLAGNFDTQYF.

This chain links TRBV25-1 with TRBJ2-7, with TRBD1 matching 11 bases. The V and J ends lost 1 base and 5 bases, in that order; junction bases with no gene match: 1. CDR1 and CDR2 (germline): MGHDK, SYGVNS. The CDR3 loop spans 14 amino acids. As DNA, the CDR3 is TGTGCCAGCAGTGAATGGACAGGGGGCGACGAGCAGTACTTC. This gives the protein CASSEWTGGDEQYF.

The V and J genes are TRBV6-5 and TRBJ2-7; TRBD1 agrees at 7 bases. There are 14 residues in the CDR3. The germline V gene encodes CDR1 MNHEY and CDR2 SVGAGI. J lost 6 bases, V lost 6 bases, and 11 bases had no gene match. CDR3 coding DNA: TGTGCCAGCAGCCCCACCTCCGGGGACAGCGAGCAGTACTTC. This gives the protein CASSPTSGDSEQYF.

The gene calls are TRBV5-8 and TRBJ2-3; 10 bases match TRBD1. The CDR3 totals 14 residues. From germline, CDR1 is SGHTS and CDR2 YDEGEE. V lost 4 bases and J lost 5; bases outside the gene matches: 4. The CDR3 is CASSAGQGVDTQYF. Here the CDR3 DNA reads TGTGCCAGCAGCGCCGGACAGGGGGTAGATACGCAGTATTTT.

J is TRBJ1-1 and V is TRBV7-8; 8 bases line up with TRBD1. In germline, CDR1 is SGHVS, CDR2 FQNEAQ. The CDR3 covers 18 residues. The junction had 10 bases not matched to a gene; V was cut back by 1 base and J by 0 bases. CDR3 sequence reads: CASSLVGTGPFLNTEAFF. The CDR3, as DNA: TGTGCCAGCAGCTTAGTCGGGACAGGTCCATTTCTGAACACTGAAGCTTTCTTT.

The chain links TRBV5-1 to TRBJ1-6; tentative D call: TRBD1 (5 bases). Per the germline V gene, CDR1 is SGHRS and CDR2 is YFSETQ. This CDR3 has 15 residues. Trimming cost V 4 bases and J 7 bases, with 15 bases left between them. The DNA for the CDR3 is TGCGCCAGCAGCCCTGTGGGAGGGGAGAATTCACCCCTCCACTTT. This encodes CASSPVGGENSPLHF.